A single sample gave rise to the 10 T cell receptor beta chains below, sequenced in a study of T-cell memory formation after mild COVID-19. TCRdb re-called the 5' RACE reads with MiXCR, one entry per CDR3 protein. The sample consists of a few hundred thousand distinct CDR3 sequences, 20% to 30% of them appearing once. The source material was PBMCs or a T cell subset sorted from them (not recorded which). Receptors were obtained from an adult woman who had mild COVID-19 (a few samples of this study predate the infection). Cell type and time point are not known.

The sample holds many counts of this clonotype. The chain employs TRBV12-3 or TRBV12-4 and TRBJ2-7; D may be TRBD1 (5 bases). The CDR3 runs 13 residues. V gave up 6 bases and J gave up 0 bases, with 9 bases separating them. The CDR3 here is CASRRDSSYEQYF. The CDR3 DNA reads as TGTGCCAGCAGAAGAGACAGCTCCTACGAGCAGTACTTC.

CDR3 sequence (DNA): TGTGCCAGCAGCTTGGACGGACAGAGCTACGAGCAGTACTTC. Amino acids: CASSLDGQSYEQYF. The genes are TRBV5-4 and TRBJ2-7; D is possibly TRBD1 (6 bases). The V gene lost 0 bases and the J gene lost 3 bases, with 10 bases spanning the gap. The CDR3 sequence is 14 residues long. From germline, CDR1 is SGHNT and CDR2 YYREEE (reference sequence).

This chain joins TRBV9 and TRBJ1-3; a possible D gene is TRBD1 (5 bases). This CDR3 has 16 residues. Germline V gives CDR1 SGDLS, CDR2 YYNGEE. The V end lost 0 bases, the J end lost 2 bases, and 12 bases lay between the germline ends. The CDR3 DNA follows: TGTGCCAGCAGCGTAGCCGGGCCAGGGACTGGAAACACCATATATTTT. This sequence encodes CASSVAGPGTGNTIYF.

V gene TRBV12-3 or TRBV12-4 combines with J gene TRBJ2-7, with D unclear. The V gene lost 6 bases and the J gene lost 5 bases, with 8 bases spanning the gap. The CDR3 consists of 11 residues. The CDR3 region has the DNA TGTGCCAGCAGCCCTCAAAACGAGCAGTACTTC. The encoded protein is CASSPQNEQYF.

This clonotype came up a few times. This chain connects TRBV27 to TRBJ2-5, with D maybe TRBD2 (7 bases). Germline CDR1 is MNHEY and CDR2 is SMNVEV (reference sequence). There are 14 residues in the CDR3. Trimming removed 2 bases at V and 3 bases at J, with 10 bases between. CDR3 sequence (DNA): TGTGCCAGCAGTTTAACAGGGACTAAAGAGACCCAGTACTTC. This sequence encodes CASSLTGTKETQYF.

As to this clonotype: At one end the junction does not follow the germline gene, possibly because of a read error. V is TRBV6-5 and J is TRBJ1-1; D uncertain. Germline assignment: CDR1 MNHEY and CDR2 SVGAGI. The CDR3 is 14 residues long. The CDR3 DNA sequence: TGTGCCAGCAGTTACTCAACCCTGAACGCTGAAGCTTTCTTT. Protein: CASSYSTLNAEAFF.

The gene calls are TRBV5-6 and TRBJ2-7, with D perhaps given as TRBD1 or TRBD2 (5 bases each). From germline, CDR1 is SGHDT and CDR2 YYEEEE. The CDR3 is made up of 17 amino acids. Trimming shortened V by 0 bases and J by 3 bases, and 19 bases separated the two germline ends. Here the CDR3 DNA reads TGTGCCAGCAGCTTGGTTACCGGGACCCAGAACTACTACGAGCAGTACTTC. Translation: CASSLVTGTQNYYEQYF.

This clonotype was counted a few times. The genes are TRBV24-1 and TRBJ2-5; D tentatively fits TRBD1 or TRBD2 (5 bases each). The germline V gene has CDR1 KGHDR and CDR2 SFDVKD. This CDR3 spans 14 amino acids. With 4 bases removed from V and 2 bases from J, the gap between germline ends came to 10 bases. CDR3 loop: CATSDTGRQETQYF. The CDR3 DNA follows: TGTGCCACCAGTGACACGGGACGGCAAGAGACCCAGTACTTC.

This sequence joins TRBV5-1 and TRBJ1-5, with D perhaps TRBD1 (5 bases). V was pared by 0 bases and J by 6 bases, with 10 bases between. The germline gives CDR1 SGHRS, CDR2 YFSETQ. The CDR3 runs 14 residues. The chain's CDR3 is CASSLGGFGQPQHF. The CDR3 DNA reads TGCGCCAGCAGCTTGGGGGGGTTTGGTCAGCCCCAGCATTTT.

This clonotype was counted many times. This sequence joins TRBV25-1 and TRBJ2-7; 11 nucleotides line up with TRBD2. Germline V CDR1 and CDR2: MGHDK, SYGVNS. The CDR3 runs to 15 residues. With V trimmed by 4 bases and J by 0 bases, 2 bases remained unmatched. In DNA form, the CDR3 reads TGTGCCAGCAGTGGGGGGACTAGCGGCTCCTACGAGCAGTACTTC. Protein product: CASSGGTSGSYEQYF.